The text below deals with one T cell receptor beta chain. This entry comes from a study of monozygotic twins with inflammatory bowel disease. TCRdb reprocessed the 5' RACE reads, keeping one entry per CDR3 protein, no DNA. The sample shows roughly 150,000 distinct CDR3 sequences, and less than 2.5% sits with its ten largest clones. CDR1 and CDR2 from the germline V gene are SGHTA and FQGNSA. The length of the CDR3 is 16 residues. Sequencing used blood. The receptor comes from a human donor with ulcerative colitis or Crohn's disease, or a healthy co-twin of an affected twin (not recorded which). V usage is TRBV7-2 and J usage is TRBJ1-1; as DNA is missing, the TRBD1 call by TCRdb cannot be tested. CDR3 amino acids: CASSSEGQGAITEAFF.